This entry features one T cell receptor (beta chain) sequence. Its antigen is currently unknown. The CDR3 runs 18 residues. The data were obtained in a study of Tregs in tolerant kidney transplant recipients. The protocol was immunoSEQ multiplex PCR, while the TCRdb copy is restricted to in-frame clones and leaves out a portion. Found here are about 110,000 clones, almost 90% of them singletons; the top ten hold 0.34%. Notes on the study in general: Activated donor B cell expansion appeared to reveal the most relevant donor-specific TCRbeta repertoire.

The sample here was CD4+ T cells from blood, taken before the transplant. The receptor was isolated from a human donor who received a combined kidney and bone marrow transplant. This chain uses TRBV1 with TRBJ2-3; the table's D call, TRBD2, has no DNA check behind it. TRBV1 is flagged as a pseudogene. CDR3: CTSSHPKTSGPSTDTQYF. For the CDR3, the DNA is TGCACCAGCAGCCACCCCAAGACTAGCGGTCCTTCCACAGATACGCAGTATTTT.